This T cell receptor beta chain was sequenced in a study of blood T cells in healthy people across ages. This clonotype has only a few counts. Germline CDR1 and CDR2: MNHNY and SVGAGI (reference sequence). This CDR3 region has 10 residues. V was pared by 5 bases and J by 11 bases, with 9 bases between. The second PCR ran about 6 to 12 cycles with a sample-barcoded 5' primer and J-beta primers. Using its own MiXCR run on the 5' RACE reads, TCRdb lists one record per CDR3 protein. Seen here are 600,000 to 850,000 distinct CDR3 sequences, more than 20% observed once, and the top ten hold 9.4%. These data were also filed under a second study, of T cells of mothers and their children. That investigation notes: Extraction yielded RNA that went, in full, into cDNA synthesis at roughly 1.5 ug per 15 ul.

This sequence was found in a boy aged 5-17 years in good health. The V call is TRBV6-6, the J call TRBJ1-2; tentatively, D is TRBD1 (5 bases). The sample taken for sequencing was blood. The CDR3 protein is CASSLDSYTF. The CDR3 DNA reads as TGTGCCAGCAGTCTCGACAGTTACACCTTC.